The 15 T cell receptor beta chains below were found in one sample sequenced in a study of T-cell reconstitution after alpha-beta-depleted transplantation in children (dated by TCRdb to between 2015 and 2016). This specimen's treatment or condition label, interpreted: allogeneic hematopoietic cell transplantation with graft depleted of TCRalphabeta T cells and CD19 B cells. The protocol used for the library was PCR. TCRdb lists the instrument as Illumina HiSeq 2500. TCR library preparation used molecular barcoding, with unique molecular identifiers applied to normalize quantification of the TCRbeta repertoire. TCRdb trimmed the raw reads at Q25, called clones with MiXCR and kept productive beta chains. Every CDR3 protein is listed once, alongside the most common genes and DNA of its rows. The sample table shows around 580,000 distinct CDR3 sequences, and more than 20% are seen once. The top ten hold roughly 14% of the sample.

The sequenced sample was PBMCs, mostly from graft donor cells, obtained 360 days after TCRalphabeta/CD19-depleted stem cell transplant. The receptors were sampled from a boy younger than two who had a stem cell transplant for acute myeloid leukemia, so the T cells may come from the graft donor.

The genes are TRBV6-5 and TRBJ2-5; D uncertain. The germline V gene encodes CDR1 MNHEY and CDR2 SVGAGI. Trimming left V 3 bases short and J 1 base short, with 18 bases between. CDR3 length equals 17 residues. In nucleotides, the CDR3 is TGTGCCAGCAGTTATGCTCGGGCCAGCCCCTTCCAAGAGACCCAGTACTTC. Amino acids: CASSYARASPFQETQYF.

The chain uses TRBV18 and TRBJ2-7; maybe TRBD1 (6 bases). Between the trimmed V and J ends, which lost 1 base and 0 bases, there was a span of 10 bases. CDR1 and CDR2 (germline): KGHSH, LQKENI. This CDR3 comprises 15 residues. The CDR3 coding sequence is TGTGCCAGCTCACCACGACAGGCAAGCTCCTACGAGCAGTACTTC. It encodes CASSPRQASSYEQYF.

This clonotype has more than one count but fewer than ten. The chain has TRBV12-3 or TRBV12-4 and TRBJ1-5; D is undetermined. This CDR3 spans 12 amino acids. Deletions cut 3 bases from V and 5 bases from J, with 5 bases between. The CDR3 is CASSFLDQPQHF. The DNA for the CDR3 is TGTGCCAGCAGTTTCCTGGATCAGCCCCAGCATTTT.

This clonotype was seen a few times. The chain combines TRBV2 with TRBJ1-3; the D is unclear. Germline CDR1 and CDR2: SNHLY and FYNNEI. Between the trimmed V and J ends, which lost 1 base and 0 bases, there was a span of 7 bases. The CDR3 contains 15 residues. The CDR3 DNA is TGTGCCAGCAGTGAAGACAGATACTCTGGAAACACCATATATTTT. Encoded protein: CASSEDRYSGNTIYF.

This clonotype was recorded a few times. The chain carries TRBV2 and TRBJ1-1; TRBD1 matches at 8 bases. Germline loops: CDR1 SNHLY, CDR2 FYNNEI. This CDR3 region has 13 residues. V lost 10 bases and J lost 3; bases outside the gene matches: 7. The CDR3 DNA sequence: TGTGCCACCCGACAGGGGTTGGACACTGAAGCTTTCTTT. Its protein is CATRQGLDTEAFF.

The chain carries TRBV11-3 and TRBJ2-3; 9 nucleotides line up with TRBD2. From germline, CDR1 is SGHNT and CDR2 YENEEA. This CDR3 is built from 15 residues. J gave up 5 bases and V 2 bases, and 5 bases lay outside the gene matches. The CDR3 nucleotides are TGTGCCAGCAGCTTAAGGCGGGGGGGTCAAGATACGCAGTATTTT. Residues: CASSLRRGGQDTQYF.

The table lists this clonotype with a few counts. The CDR3 DNA is TGTGCCAGCAGTCGGACAGGGAGATCCTACGAGCAGTACGTC. The encoded protein is CASSRTGRSYEQYV. V gene TRBV6-1 combines with J gene TRBJ2-7; 8 bases align to TRBD1. The CDR3 contains 14 residues. J lost 1 base, V lost 5 bases, and 4 bases had no gene match. Germline loops: CDR1 MNHNS, CDR2 SASEGT.

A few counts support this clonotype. CDR3 region: CSAAGPTNEKLFF. In nucleotides, the CDR3 is TGCAGTGCCGCGGGGCCAACTAATGAAAAACTGTTTTTT. The chain carries TRBV20-1 and TRBJ1-4, with D possibly matching TRBD1 (5 bases). Germline CDR1 DFQATT, CDR2 SNEGSKA (reference sequence). V lost 6 bases to trimming and J lost 0 bases, with 8 bases between them. The CDR3 consists of 13 residues.

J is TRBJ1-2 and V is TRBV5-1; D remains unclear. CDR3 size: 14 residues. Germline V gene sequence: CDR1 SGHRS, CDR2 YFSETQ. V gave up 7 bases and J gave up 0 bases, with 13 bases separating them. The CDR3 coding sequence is TGCGCCAGCGGACCCCGGGCAGCTAACTATGGCTACACCTTC. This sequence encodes CASGPRAANYGYTF.

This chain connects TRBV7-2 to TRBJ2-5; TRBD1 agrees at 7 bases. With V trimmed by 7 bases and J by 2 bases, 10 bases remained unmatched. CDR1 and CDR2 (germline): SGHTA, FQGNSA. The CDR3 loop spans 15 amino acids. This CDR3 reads CASNYGTEPQETQYF. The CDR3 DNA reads TGTGCCAGCAACTATGGGACAGAACCACAAGAGACCCAGTACTTC. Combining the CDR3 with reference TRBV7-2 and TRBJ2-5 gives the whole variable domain GAGVSQSPSNKVTEKGKDVELRCDPISGHTALYWYRQSLGQGLEFLIYFQGNSAPDKSGLPSDRFSAERTGGSVSTLTIQRTQQEDSAVYLCASNYGTEPQETQYFGPGTRLLVL.

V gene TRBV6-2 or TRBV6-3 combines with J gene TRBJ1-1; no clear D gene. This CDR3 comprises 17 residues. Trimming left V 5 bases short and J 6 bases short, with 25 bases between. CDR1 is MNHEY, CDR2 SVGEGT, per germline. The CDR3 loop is CASSQYLPGSFKAEAFF. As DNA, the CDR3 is TGTGCCAGCAGTCAATATCTCCCGGGGTCTTTTAAGGCTGAAGCTTTCTTT.

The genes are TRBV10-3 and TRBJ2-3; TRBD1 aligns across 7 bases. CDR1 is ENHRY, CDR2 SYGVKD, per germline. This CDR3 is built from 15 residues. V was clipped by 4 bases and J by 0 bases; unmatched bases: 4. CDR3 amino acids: CAISAHRGSTDTQYF. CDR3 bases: TGTGCCATCAGTGCCCACAGGGGAAGCACAGATACGCAGTATTTT.

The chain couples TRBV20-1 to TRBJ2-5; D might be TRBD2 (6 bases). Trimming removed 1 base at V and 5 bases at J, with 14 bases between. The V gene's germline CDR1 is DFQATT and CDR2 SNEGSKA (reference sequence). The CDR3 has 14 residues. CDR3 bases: TGCAGTGCTAGAGGTAGACTAGAGGCGGAGACCCAGTACTTC. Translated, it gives CSARGRLEAETQYF.

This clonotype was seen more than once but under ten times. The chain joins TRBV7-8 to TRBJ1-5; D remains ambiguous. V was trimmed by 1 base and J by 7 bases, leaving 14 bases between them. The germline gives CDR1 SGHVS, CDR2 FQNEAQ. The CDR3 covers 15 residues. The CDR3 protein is CASSLVEGLLQPQHF. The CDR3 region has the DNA TGTGCCAGCAGCTTAGTAGAAGGTTTGCTCCAGCCCCAGCATTTT.

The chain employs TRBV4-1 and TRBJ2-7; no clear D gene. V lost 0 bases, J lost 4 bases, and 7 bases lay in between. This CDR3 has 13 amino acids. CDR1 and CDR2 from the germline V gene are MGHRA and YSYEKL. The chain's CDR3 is CASSQDLGYEQYV. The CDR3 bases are TGCGCCAGCAGCCAAGATTTAGGTTACGAGCAGTACGTC.